This T cell receptor beta chain is drawn from a study of T cell responses to AZD1222 COVID-19 vaccine. Study results and caveats: At 160-218 and 743-854, vaccine-associated CD4 TCRs were dominant, and they spanned spike.

The sample holds one count of this clone. Its antigen is not known. Clones were sequenced by immunoSEQ multiplex PCR, and TCRdb holds only the in-frame ones, with some missing. This repertoire shows roughly 140,000 clones, around 90% found once; its top ten account for about 5.3%. V lost 0 bases to trimming and J lost 0 bases; unmatched junction nucleotides: 2. Per the germline V gene, CDR1 is LGHDT and CDR2 is YNNKEL (reference sequence). This CDR3 comprises 16 residues. This clonotype originated in an adult in good health. V and J are TRBV3-1 (or the pseudogene TRBV3-2) and TRBJ2-1; TRBD2 agrees at 7 bases. Sequencing was performed on peripheral blood, taken on day 0 of AZD1222 vaccination. The CDR3 sequence: CASSQDGGGSYNEQFF. The CDR3 DNA reads as TGTGCCAGCAGCCAAGATGGGGGGGGCTCCTACAATGAGCAGTTCTTC.